This T cell receptor (beta chain) emerged from a study of EBV T-cell therapy then PD-1 blockade in nasopharyngeal carcinoma. The sample's treatment: AdE1-LMPpoly-expanded autologous EBV-specific T-cell therapy followed by anti-PD-1 nivolumab. This clone was seen a handful of times. Its matching antigen is unknown. Produced via immunoSEQ multiplex PCR; TCRdb's table is partial and in-frame only. The table has under 30,000 clones, over 75% seen once. The CDR3 length is 15 residues. Trimming removed 0 bases from V and 0 bases from J, with 8 bases in between. Looked up from germline, CDR1 is SEHNR and CDR2 is FQNEAQ (reference sequence).

V gene TRBV7-9 combines with J gene TRBJ1-1; no firm D call. Sample: CD8+ T cells from blood, taken at roughly day 61 from a patient whose treatment included autologous EBV-specific T cells and nivolumab. The source of this sequence is a man in his forties with nasopharyngeal carcinoma. The CDR3 DNA reads TGTGCCAGCAGCTTAGCGCGGGGAATGAACACTGAAGCTTTCTTT. Amino acids: CASSLARGMNTEAFF.